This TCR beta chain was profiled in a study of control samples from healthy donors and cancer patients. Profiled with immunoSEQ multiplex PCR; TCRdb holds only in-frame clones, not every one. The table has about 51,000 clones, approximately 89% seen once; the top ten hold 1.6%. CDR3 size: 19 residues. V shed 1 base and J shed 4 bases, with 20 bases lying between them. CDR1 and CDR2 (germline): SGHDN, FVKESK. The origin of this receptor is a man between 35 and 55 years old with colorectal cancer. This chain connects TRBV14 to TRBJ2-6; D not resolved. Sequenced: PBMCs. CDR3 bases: TGTGCCAGCAGCCAAGGGAACAGCCGCCAATATATCGGGGCCAACGTCCTGACTTTC. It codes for CASSQGNSRQYIGANVLTF.